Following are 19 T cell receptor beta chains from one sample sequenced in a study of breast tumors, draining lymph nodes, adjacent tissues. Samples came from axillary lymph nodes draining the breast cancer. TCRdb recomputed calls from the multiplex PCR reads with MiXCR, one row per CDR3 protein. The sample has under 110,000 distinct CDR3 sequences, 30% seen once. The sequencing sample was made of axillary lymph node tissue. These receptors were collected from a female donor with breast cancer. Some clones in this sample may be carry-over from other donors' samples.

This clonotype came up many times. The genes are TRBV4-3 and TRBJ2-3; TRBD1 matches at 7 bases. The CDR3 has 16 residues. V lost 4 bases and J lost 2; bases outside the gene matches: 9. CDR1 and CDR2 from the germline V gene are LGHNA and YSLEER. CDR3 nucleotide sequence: TGCGCCAGCAGCCGCCGACTGGGACAGAACACAGATACGCAGTATTTT. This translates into CASSRRLGQNTDTQYF.

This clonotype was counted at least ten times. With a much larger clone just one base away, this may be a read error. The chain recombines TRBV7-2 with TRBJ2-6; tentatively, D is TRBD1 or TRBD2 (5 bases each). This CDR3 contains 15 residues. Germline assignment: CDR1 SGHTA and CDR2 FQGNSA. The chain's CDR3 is CASSLGHPGANVLPF. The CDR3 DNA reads TGTGCCAGCAGCCTAGGACATCCCGGGGCCAACGTCCTGCCTTTC.

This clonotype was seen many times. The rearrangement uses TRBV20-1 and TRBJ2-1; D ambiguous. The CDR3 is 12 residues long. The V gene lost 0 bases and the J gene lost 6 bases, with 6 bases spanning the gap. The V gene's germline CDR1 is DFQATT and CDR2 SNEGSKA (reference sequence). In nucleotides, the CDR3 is TGCAGTGCTAGAGAGCTTGGCAATGAGCAGTTCTTC. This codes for CSARELGNEQFF.

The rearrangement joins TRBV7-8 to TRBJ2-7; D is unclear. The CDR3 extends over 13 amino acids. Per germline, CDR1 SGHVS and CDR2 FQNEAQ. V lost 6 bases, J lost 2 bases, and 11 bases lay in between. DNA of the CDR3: TGTGCCAGCAGTTACGACACAGCCTACGAGCAGTACTTC. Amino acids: CASSYDTAYEQYF. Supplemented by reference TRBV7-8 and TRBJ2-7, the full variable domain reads GAGVSQSPRYKVAKRGQDVALRCDPISGHVSLFWYQQALGQGPEFLTYFQNEAQLDKSGLPSDRFFAERPEGSVSTLKIQRTQQEDSAVYLCASSYDTAYEQYFGPGTRLTVT.

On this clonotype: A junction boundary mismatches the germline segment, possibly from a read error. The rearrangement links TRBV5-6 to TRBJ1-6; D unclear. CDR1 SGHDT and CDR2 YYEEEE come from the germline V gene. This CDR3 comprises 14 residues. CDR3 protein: CATSSYSSYSPLHF. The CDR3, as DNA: TGTGCCACCAGCAGTTACAGTTCGTATTCACCCCTCCACTTT.

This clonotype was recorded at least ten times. The CDR3 DNA sequence: TGTGCCAGCTCACCACAGATTTTACAGGGGGTAGATACGCAGTATTTT. Encoded protein: CASSPQILQGVDTQYF. The chain recombines TRBV18 with TRBJ2-3; the match to TRBD1 covers 8 bases. Per the germline V gene, CDR1 is KGHSH and CDR2 is LQKENI. The CDR3 spans 16 residues. V gave up 1 base and J gave up 5 bases; unmatched junction bases: 8.

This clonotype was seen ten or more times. The DNA of the CDR3 is TGCGCCAGCAGCCCGCAACCAGGGAAGTCCTACGAGCAGTACTTC. Translated: CASSPQPGKSYEQYF. The J gene is TRBJ2-7, the V gene TRBV4-1; a possible D gene is TRBD1 (5 bases). The germline V gene has CDR1 MGHRA and CDR2 YSYEKL. The CDR3 contains 15 residues. Deletions cut 4 bases from V and 1 base from J, with 14 bases between.

CDR3 sequence (DNA): TGTGCCAGCAGCCAGGACAGGGGACGGTTTAATGAAAAACTGTTTTTT. Its protein is CASSQDRGRFNEKLFF. V gene TRBV7-9 combines with J gene TRBJ1-4; TRBD1 matches 9 bases. In germline, CDR1 is SEHNR, CDR2 FQNEAQ (reference sequence). J gave up 4 bases and V 5 bases, and 8 bases lay outside the gene matches. The CDR3 has 16 amino acids.

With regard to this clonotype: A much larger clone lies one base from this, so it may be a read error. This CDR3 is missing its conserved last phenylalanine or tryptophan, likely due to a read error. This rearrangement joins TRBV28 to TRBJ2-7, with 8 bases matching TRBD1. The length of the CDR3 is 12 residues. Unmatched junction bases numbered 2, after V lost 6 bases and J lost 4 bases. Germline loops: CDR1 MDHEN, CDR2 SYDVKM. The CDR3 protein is CASRRQGYEQYL. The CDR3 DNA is TGTGCCAGCAGGCGACAGGGGTACGAGCAGTACCTC.

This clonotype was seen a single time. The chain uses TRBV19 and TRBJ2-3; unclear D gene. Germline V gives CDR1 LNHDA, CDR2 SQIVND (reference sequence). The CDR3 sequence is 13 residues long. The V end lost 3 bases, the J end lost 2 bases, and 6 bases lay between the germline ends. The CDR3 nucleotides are TGTGCCAGTAGTATTCTCCCCACAGATACGCAGTATTTT. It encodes CASSILPTDTQYF.

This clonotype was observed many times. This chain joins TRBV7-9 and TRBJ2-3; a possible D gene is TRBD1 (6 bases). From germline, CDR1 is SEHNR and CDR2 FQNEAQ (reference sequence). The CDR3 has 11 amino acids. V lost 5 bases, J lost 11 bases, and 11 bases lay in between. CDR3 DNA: TGTGCCAGCAGCCCCGCAGGGGTGCAGTATTTT. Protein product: CASSPAGVQYF.

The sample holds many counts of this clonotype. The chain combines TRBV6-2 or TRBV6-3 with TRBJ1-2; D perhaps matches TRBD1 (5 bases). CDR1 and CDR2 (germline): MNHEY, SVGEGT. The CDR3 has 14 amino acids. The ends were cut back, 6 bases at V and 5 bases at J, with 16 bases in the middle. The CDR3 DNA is TGTGCCAGCAGCCACGGGACGGAGTCATATGGCTACACCTTC. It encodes CASSHGTESYGYTF.

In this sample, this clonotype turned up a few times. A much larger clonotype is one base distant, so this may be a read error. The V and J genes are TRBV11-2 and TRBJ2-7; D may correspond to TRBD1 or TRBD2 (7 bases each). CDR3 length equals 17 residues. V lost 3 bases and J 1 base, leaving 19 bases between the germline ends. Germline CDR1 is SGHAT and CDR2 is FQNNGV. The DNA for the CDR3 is TGTGCCAGCAGCTTCTTAAAGGGGGCGCGGGGGTCCTACGAGCAGTACTTC. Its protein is CASSFLKGARGSYEQYF.

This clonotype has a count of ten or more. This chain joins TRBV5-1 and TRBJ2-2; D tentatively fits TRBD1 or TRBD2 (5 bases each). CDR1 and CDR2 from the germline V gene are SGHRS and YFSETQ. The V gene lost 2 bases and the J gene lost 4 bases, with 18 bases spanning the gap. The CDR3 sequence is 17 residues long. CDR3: CASSLSGELRGTGELFF. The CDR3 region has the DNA TGCGCCAGCAGCTTATCCGGAGAGCTGAGGGGCACCGGGGAGCTGTTTTTT.

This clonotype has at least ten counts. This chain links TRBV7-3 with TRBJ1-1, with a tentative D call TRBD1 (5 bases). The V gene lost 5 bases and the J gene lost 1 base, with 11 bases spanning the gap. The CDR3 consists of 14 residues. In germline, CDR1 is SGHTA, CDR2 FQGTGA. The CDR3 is CASSLIGGNTEAFF. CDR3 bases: TGTGCCAGCAGCCTTATTGGGGGGAACACTGAAGCTTTCTTT.

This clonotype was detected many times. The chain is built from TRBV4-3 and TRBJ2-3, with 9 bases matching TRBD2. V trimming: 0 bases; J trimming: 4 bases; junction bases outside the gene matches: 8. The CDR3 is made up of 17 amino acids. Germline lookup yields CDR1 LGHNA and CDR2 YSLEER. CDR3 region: CASSQDLPGTSSDTQYF. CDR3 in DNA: TGCGCCAGCAGCCAAGATTTACCCGGGACTAGCTCAGATACGCAGTATTTT.

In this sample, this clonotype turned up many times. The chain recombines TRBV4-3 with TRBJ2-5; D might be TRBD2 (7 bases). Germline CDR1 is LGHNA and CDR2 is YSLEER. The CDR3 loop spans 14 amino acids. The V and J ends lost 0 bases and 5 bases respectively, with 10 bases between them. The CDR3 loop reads CASSQDGGRETQYF. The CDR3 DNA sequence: TGCGCCAGCAGCCAAGACGGGGGGCGGGAGACCCAGTACTTC.

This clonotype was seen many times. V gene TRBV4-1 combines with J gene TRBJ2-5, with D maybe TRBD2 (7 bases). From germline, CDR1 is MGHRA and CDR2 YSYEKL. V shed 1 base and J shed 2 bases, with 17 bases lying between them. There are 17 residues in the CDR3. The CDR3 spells CASSQGQRGGGQETQYF. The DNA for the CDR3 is TGCGCCAGCAGCCAAGGGCAAAGAGGGGGGGGTCAAGAGACCCAGTACTTC.

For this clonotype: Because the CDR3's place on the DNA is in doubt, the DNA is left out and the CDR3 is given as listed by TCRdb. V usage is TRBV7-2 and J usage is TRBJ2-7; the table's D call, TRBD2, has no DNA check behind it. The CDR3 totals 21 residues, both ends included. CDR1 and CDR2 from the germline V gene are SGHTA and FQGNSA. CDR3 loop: CASSFYICSAAGTSRTYEQYF.